This is a list of T cell receptor beta chains from one sample in a study of cytomegalovirus exposure and HLA in healthy donors. The data were produced by immunoSEQ multiplex PCR, yet TCRdb's version contains in-frame clones alone and is incomplete. The data show 150,000 to 200,000 clones, with roughly three quarters seen just once and approximately 2.9% held by the top ten. Sequencing used PBMCs. Source of these receptors: a male donor in good health and CMV-seronegative. CDR3s include the opening cysteine and the closing phenylalanine or tryptophan. The D gene is left open where the match is weak. A row's size may be missing; if present it is once, few, many or a size class.

cdr3_aa cdr3_nt v_call cdr3_length clone_size d_call j_call
CASRVAGGTDTQYF TGTGCCAGCCGAGTAGCGGGAGGCACAGATACGCAGTATTTT TRBV2 14 NA TRBD2 TRBJ2-3
CASSPRLAGGDTQYF TGTGCCAGCAGTCCTCGACTAGCGGGAGGGGATACGCAGTATTTT TRBV27 15 NA TRBD2 TRBJ2-3
CASSLQDGNTEAFF TGTGCCAGCAGCCTCCAGGATGGAAACACTGAAGCTTTCTTT TRBV27 14 few NA TRBJ1-1
CASSFLWDKSTDTQYF TGTGCCAGCAGTTTTCTGTGGGACAAGAGCACAGATACGCAGTATTTT TRBV28 16 NA NA TRBJ2-3
CASSYALQGGPQHF TGTGCCAGCAGTTACGCCCTTCAGGGGGGGCCCCAGCATTTT TRBV6-5 14 NA TRBD1 TRBJ1-5
CASRRGDAEAFF TGTGCCAGCAGGCGGGGTGACGCTGAAGCTTTCTTT TRBV6-1 12 NA NA TRBJ1-1
CAILNRGYNEQFF TGTGCCATCTTGAACAGGGGCTACAATGAGCAGTTCTTC TRBV10-3 13 NA TRBD1 TRBJ2-1
CAWSSGSGHNEQFF TGTGCCTGGAGTAGCGGGAGTGGGCACAATGAGCAGTTCTTC TRBV30 14 NA TRBD2 TRBJ2-1
CASSRGEKLFF TGTGCCAGCAGCCGGGGGGAAAAACTGTTTTTT TRBV28 11 few NA TRBJ1-4
CAWRREWNTIYF TGTGCCTGGCGAAGGGAGTGGAACACCATATATTTT TRBV30 12 NA NA TRBJ1-3
CASSSSGNTGELFF TGTGCCAGCAGCTCCTCAGGGAACACCGGGGAGCTGTTTTTT TRBV7-2 14 few NA TRBJ2-2
CASSARYDYGYTF TGTGCCAGCAGTGCGAGGTACGACTATGGCTACACCTTC TRBV2 13 NA NA TRBJ1-2
CASSLSPHSFYEQYF TGTGCCAGCAGTTTATCTCCTCACTCATTCTACGAGCAGTACTTC TRBV27 15 NA NA TRBJ2-7
CASSQVPGTGSTDTQYF TGCGCCAGCAGCCAAGTACCGGGGACAGGGAGCACAGATACGCAGTATTTT TRBV4-1 17 NA TRBD1 TRBJ2-3
CASSGQGAGNTIYF TGTGCCAGCAGCGGACAGGGGGCTGGAAACACCATATATTTT TRBV5-4 14 NA TRBD1 TRBJ1-3
CASSLKLAGALEQFF TGTGCCAGCAGCTTGAAACTAGCGGGAGCTTTAGAGCAGTTCTTC TRBV5-4 15 NA TRBD2 TRBJ2-1
CASSVELAGSYNEQFF TGTGCCAGCAGCGTAGAACTAGCGGGGTCCTACAATGAGCAGTTCTTC TRBV9 16 NA TRBD2 TRBJ2-1
CAWSRQGMDTEAFF TGTGCCTGGAGTCGGCAGGGAATGGACACTGAAGCTTTCTTT TRBV30 14 NA NA TRBJ1-1
CASSLAEGRNQPQHF TGTGCCAGCAGCTTAGCGGAGGGGAGGAATCAGCCCCAGCATTTT TRBV7-9 15 NA NA TRBJ1-5
CASSFLTVIYEQYF TGTGCCAGCAGTTTCTTGACAGTAATCTACGAGCAGTACTTC TRBV28 14 NA NA TRBJ2-7
CASSYPGSGYTF TGTGCCAGCAGTTACCCAGGGTCTGGCTACACCTTC TRBV6-5 12 NA NA TRBJ1-2
CASSLVFGGNEQYF TGCGCCAGCAGCTTAGTATTCGGGGGGAACGAGCAGTACTTC TRBV5-1 14 NA TRBD2 TRBJ2-7
CAWSVRGNQPQHF TGTGCCTGGAGTGTTCGGGGAAATCAGCCCCAGCATTTT TRBV30 13 NA NA TRBJ1-5
CASSLTGGPSETQYF TGTGCCAGCAGCTTGACGGGAGGGCCATCGGAGACCCAGTACTTC TRBV7-3 15 NA TRBD2 TRBJ2-5
CASRSSTDTQYF TGTGCCAGCAGGTCTAGCACAGATACGCAGTATTTT TRBV6-5 12 NA NA TRBJ2-3
CASSLSFGGVNYGYTF TGTGCCAGCAGTTTATCCTTCGGGGGGGTTAACTATGGCTACACCTTC TRBV28 16 NA NA TRBJ1-2
CAIVRGSSYNEQFF TGTGCCATTGTCCGGGGGAGCTCCTACAATGAGCAGTTCTTC TRBV6-1 14 NA NA TRBJ2-1
CAWSNGVEQFF TGTGCCTGGAGCAACGGTGTGGAGCAGTTCTTC TRBV30 11 NA NA TRBJ2-1
CASSLRVINNSPLHF TGTGCCAGCAGTTTACGCGTGATCAATAATTCACCCCTCCACTTT TRBV6-5 15 NA NA TRBJ1-6
CASSPRGGLFNEQFF TGTGCCAGCAGCCCCCGGGGGGGACTTTTCAATGAGCAGTTCTTC TRBV7-9 15 NA TRBD2 TRBJ2-1
CASSPPPYIRNEKLFF TGTGCCAGCAGCCCGCCACCCTATATTCGTAATGAAAAACTGTTTTTT TRBV7-9 16 NA NA TRBJ1-4
CATSRGGGSSGGWDEQFF TGTGCCACCAGCAGAGGGGGGGGGAGTAGCGGGGGTTGGGATGAGCAGTTCTTC TRBV15 18 NA TRBD2 TRBJ2-1
CASSASGRYNEQFF TGTGCCAGCAGTGCAAGCGGGAGATACAATGAGCAGTTCTTC TRBV25-1 14 NA TRBD2 TRBJ2-1
CASSMRVLDTQYF TGTGCCAGTAGTATGAGGGTATTAGATACGCAGTATTTT TRBV19 13 once NA TRBJ2-3
CASSQGLTTHNEQFF TGCGCCAGCAGCCAGGGACTAACCACCCACAATGAGCAGTTCTTC TRBV4-3 15 NA TRBD2 TRBJ2-1
CASSLRGENTEAFF TGTGCCAGCAGTTTACGGGGGGAGAACACTGAAGCTTTCTTT TRBV28 14 few NA TRBJ1-1
CAWENGPGRDQPQHF TGTGCCTGGGAGAACGGGCCAGGGAGGGATCAGCCCCAGCATTTT TRBV30 15 NA NA TRBJ1-5
CASSLGPGGRANEQFF TGTGCCAGCAGCTTAGGGCCTGGCGGGAGGGCCAATGAGCAGTTCTTC TRBV7-9 16 NA TRBD2 TRBJ2-1
CASSIGARSTPQHF TGTGCCAGTAGTATAGGGGCCCGATCAACGCCCCAGCATTTT TRBV19 14 NA NA TRBJ1-5
CASTRPSMNTEAFF TGTGCCAGTACGAGACCTAGCATGAACACTGAAGCTTTCTTT TRBV19 14 NA NA TRBJ1-1
CASSFLRGGRPQHF TGTGCCAGCAGTTTTCTGAGGGGGGGGCGGCCCCAGCATTTT TRBV28 14 NA NA TRBJ1-5
CASSFTESYNSPLHF TGCGCCAGCAGCTTTACAGAATCCTATAATTCACCCCTCCACTTT TRBV5-1 15 few NA TRBJ1-6
CASSLRNTIYF TGTGCCAGCAGCCTCAGGAACACCATATATTTT TRBV5-8 11 NA NA TRBJ1-3
CASSLGINRGRTEAFF TGCGCCAGCAGCCTGGGGATTAACAGGGGGCGGACTGAAGCTTTCTTT TRBV5-1 16 once TRBD1 TRBJ1-1
CASSPQYSGNTIYF TGTGCCAGCAGTCCCCAGTACTCTGGAAACACCATATATTTT TRBV25-1 14 NA NA TRBJ1-3
CASSRFNLWREGNNEQFF TGTGCCAGCAGCCGTTTCAACCTCTGGCGGGAGGGTAACAATGAGCAGTTCTTC TRBV7-8 18 NA TRBD2 TRBJ2-1
CATSRDQEGPRSF TGTGCCACCAGCAGAGATCAGGAGGGGCCAAGGAGCTTC TRBV15 13 NA NA TRBJ2-4
CAWSTYGTRGNQPQHF TGTGCCTGGAGTACTTACGGGACAAGGGGCAATCAGCCCCAGCATTTT TRBV30 16 NA NA TRBJ1-5
CASSQDLIVSSNQPQHF TGTGCCAGCAGCCAAGATCTCATAGTGAGTAGCAATCAGCCCCAGCATTTT TRBV4-2 17 few NA TRBJ1-5
CASSSQGGGNQPQHF TGTGCCAGCAGTTCACAGGGTGGCGGCAATCAGCCCCAGCATTTT TRBV6-1 15 NA NA TRBJ1-5
CASSQEGGRGVGANVLTF TGCGCCAGCAGCCAAGAGGGGGGCAGGGGGGTTGGGGCCAACGTCCTGACTTTC TRBV4-1 18 few NA TRBJ2-6
CASSSTYRSYNEQFF TGTGCCAGCAGTTCGACATACCGCTCCTACAATGAGCAGTTCTTC TRBV27 15 NA NA TRBJ2-1